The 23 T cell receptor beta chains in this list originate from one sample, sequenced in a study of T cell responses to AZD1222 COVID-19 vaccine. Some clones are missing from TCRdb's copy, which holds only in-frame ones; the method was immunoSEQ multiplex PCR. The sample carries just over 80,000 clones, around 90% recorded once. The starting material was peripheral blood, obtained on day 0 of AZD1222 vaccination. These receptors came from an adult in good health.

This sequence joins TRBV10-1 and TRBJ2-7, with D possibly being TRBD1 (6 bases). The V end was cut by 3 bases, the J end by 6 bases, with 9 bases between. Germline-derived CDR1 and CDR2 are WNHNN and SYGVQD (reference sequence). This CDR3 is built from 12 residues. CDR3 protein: CASSDRGREQYF. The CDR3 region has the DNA TGCGCCAGCAGTGACAGGGGTCGCGAGCAGTACTTC.

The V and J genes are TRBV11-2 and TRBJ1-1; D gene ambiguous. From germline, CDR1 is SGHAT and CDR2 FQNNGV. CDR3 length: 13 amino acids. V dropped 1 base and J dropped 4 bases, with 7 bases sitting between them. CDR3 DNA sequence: TGTGCCAGCAGCTTAGTTCGGGGCACTGAAGCTTTCTTT. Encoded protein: CASSLVRGTEAFF.

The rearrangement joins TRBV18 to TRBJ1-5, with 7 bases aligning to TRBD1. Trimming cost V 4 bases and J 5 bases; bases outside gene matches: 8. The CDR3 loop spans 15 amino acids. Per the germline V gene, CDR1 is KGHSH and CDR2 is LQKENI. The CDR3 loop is CASSRHTGADQPQHF. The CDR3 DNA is TGTGCCAGCTCACGACACACAGGGGCCGATCAGCCCCAGCATTTT.

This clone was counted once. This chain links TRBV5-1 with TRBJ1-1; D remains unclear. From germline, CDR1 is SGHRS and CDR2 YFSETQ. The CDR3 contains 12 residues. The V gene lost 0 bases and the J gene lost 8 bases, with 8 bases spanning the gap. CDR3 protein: CASSLGLTEAFF. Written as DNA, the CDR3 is TGCGCCAGCAGCTTGGGCTTGACAGAAGCTTTCTTT.

DNA of the CDR3: TGTGCCAGCAGCACGGGACAGGGAGGACGGCAGCCCCAGCATTTT. This gives the protein CASSTGQGGRQPQHF. The chain carries TRBV5-5 and TRBJ1-5; 9 positions agree with TRBD1. Trimming at V came to 4 bases and at J to 7 bases, leaving 9 bases not matched to a gene. The CDR3 is 15 residues long. Germline V CDR1 and CDR2: SGHKS, YYEKEE (reference sequence).

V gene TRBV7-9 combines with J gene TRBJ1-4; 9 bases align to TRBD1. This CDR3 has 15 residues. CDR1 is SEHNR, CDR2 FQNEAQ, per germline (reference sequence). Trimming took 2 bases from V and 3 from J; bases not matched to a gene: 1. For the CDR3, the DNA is TGTGCCAGCAGCTTACGGACAGGGGCTAATGAAAAACTGTTTTTT. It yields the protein CASSLRTGANEKLFF.

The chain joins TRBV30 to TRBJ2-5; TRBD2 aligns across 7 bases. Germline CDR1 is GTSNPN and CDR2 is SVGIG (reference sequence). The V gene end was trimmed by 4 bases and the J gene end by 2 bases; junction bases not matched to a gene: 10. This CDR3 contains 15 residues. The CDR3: CAWNPPTGGQETQYF. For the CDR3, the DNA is TGTGCCTGGAACCCGCCAACGGGGGGTCAAGAGACCCAGTACTTC.

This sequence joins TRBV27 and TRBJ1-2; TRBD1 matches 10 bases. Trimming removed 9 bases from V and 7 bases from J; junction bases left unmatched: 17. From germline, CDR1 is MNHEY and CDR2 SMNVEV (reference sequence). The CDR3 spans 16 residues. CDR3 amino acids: CARWGSLGQGWVGYTF. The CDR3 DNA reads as TGTGCCAGGTGGGGGTCGCTGGGACAGGGGTGGGTTGGCTACACCTTC.

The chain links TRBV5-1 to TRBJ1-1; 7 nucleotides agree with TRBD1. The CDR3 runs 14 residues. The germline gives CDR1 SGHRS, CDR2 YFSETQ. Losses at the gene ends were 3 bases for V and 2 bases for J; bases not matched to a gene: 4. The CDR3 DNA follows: TGCGCCAGCAGCTCGGGACAGAGAAACACTGAAGCTTTCTTT. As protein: CASSSGQRNTEAFF.

The DNA for the CDR3 is TGTGCCAGCAGCTTAGAGACGACAGGGGTAGCTTTCTTT. Translated, it gives CASSLETTGVAFF. This chain links TRBV7-2 with TRBJ1-1; 8 bases line up with TRBD1. The V gene's germline CDR1 is SGHTA and CDR2 FQGNSA. The CDR3 consists of 13 residues. Losses at the gene ends were 1 base for V and 10 bases for J; bases not matched to a gene: 5.

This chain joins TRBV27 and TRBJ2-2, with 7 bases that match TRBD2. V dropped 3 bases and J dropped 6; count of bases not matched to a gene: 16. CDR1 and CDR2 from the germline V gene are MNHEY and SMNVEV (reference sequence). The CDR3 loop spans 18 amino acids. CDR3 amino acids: CASSFRTSRSLKAGELFF. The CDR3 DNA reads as TGTGCCAGCAGTTTCCGGACTAGTCGGTCGTTAAAGGCCGGGGAGCTGTTTTTT.

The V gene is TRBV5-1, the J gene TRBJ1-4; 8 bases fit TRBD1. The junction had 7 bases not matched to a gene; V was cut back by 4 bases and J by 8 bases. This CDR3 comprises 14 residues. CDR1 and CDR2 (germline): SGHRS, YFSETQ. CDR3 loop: CASSHGTGGEKLFF. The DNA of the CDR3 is TGCGCCAGCAGCCACGGGACAGGTGGAGAAAAACTGTTTTTT.

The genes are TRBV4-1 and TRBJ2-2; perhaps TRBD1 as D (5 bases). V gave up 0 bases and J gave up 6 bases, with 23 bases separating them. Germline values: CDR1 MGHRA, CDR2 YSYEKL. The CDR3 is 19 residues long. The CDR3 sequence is CASSQEGPGAEDQSGELFF. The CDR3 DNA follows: TGCGCCAGCAGCCAAGAAGGGCCTGGGGCTGAGGACCAATCCGGGGAGCTGTTTTTT.

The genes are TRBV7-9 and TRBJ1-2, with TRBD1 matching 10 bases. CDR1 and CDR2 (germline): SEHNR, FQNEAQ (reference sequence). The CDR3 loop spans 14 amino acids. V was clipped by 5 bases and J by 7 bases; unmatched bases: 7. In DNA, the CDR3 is TGTGCCAGCAGCACATCCGGGACAGGGGTTGGCTACACCTTC. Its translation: CASSTSGTGVGYTF.

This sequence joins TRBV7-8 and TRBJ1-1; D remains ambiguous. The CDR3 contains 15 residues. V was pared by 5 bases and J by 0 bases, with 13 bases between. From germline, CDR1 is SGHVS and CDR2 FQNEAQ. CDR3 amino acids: CASSHQEEMNTEAFF. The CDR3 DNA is TGTGCCAGCAGCCACCAGGAGGAGATGAACACTGAAGCTTTCTTT.

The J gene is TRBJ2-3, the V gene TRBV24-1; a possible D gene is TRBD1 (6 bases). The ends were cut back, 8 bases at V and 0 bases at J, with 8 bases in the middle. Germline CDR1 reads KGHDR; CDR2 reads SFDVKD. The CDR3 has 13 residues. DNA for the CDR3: TGTGCCACCACGGACAGTAGCACAGATACGCAGTATTTT. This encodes CATTDSSTDTQYF.

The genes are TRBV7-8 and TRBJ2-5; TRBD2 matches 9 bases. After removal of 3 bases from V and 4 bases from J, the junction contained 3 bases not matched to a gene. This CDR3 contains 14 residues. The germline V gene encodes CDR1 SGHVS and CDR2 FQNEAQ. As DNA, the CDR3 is TGTGCCAGCAGCTTGGCGGGGGGGCTAGAGACCCAGTACTTC. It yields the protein CASSLAGGLETQYF.

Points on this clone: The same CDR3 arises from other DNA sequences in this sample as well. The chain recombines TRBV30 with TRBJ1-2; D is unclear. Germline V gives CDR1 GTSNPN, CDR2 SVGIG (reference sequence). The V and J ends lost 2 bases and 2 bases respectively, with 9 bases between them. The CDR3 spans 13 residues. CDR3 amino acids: CAWSLGINYGYTF. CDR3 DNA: TGTGCCTGGAGTCTCGGGATAAACTATGGCTACACCTTC.

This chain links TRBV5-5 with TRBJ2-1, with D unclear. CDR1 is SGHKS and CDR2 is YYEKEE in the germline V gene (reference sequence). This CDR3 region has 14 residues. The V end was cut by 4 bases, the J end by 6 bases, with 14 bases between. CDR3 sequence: CASSPFKTLNEQFF. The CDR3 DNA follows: TGTGCCAGCAGCCCGTTCAAAACCCTCAATGAGCAGTTCTTC.

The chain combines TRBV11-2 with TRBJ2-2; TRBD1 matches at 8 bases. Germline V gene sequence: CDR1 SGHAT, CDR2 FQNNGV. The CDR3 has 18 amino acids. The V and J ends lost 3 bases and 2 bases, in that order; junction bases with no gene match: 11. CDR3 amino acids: CASSFKRATGGNTGELFF. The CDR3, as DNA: TGTGCCAGCAGCTTCAAGCGGGCCACAGGGGGTAACACCGGGGAGCTGTTTTTT.

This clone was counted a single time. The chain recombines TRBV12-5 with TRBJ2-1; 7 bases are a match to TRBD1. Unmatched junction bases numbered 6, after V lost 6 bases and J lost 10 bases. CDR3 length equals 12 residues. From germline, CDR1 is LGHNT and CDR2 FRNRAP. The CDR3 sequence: CASGLGTVEQFF. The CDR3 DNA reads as TGTGCTAGTGGGCTGGGGACAGTCGAGCAGTTCTTC.

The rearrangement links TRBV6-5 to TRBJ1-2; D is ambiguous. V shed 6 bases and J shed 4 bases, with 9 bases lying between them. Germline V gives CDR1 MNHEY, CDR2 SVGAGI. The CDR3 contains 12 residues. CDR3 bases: TGTGCCAGCAGCGGGGAGGGCTATGGCTACACCTTC. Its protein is CASSGEGYGYTF.

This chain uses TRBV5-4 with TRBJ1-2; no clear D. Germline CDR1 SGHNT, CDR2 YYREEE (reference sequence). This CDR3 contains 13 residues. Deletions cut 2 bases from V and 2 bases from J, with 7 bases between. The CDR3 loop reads CASSFSSNYGYTF. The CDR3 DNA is TGTGCCAGCAGCTTCAGCTCCAACTATGGCTACACCTTC.